This TCR beta chain is from a study of T cell repertoires in cytomegalovirus infection. Overall study: An indication of both CMV infection and matching HLA type came from public TCR beta signatures. Study-wide points: The ex vivo response was dominated by HLA-C-restricted CMV-specific TCR beta clonotypes.

TCRdb passed the reads through MiXCR, listing each CDR3 protein once. Altogether fewer than 650,000 distinct CDR3 sequences are present, almost 40% being singletons, with the ten largest covering around 46%. The CDR3 spans 15 residues. Germline values: CDR1 ENHRY, CDR2 SYGVKD. The V segment lost 7 bases and the J segment 1 base; nucleotides outside the gene matches: 5. This clonotype was seen a handful of times. Antigen: not known. The input for sequencing was cultured PBMCs, taken from culture after CMV antigen stimulation. The gene calls are TRBV10-3 and TRBJ2-1, with 9 nucleotides matching TRBD2. This TCR derives from a human donor in good health (CMV status not recorded). Some clones in this sample may be carry-over from other donors' samples. The CDR3 is CAIKGSGGSYNEQFF. CDR3 nucleotides: TGTGCCATCAAGGGGAGCGGGGGGTCCTACAATGAGCAGTTCTTC.